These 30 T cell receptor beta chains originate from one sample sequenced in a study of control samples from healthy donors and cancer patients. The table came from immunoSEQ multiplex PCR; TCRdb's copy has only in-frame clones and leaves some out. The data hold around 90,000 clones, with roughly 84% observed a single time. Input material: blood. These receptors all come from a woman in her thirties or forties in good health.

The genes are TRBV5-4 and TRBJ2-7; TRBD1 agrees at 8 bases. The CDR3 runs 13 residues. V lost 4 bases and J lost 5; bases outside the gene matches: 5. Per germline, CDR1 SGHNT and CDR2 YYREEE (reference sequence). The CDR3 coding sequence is TGTGCCAGCAGCCGGACAGGGACCAACGAGCAGTACTTC. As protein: CASSRTGTNEQYF.

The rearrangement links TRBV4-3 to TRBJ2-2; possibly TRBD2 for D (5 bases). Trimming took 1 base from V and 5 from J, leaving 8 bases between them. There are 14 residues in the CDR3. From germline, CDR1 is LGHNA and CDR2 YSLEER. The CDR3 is CASSQGTHTGELFF. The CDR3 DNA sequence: TGCGCCAGCAGCCAAGGGACTCATACCGGGGAGCTGTTTTTT.

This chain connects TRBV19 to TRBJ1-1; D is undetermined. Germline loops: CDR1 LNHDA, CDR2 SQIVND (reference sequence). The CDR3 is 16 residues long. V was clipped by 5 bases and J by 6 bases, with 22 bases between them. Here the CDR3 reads CASSSNTKERVPEAFF. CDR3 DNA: TGTGCCAGTAGTTCTAATACCAAGGAAAGGGTCCCTGAAGCTTTCTTT.

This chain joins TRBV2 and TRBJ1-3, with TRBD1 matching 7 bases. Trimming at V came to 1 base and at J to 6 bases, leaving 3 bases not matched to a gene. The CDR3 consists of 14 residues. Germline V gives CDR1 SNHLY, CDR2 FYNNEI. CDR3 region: CASSEGTGSNTIYF. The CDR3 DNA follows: TGTGCCAGCAGTGAAGGGACAGGTTCAAACACCATATATTTT.

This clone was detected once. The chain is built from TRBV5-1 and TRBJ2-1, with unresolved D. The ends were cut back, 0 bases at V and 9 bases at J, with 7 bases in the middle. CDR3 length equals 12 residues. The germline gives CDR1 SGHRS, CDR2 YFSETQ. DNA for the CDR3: TGCGCCAGCAGCTTGGCCAATGGTGAGCAGTTCTTC. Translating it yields CASSLANGEQFF.

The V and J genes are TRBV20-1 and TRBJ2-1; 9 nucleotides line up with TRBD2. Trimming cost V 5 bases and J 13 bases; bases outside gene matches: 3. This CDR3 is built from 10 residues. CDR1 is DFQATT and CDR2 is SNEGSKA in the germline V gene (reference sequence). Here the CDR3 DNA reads TGCAGTGCTCTTAGCGGGGGACAGTTCTTC. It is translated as CSALSGGQFF.

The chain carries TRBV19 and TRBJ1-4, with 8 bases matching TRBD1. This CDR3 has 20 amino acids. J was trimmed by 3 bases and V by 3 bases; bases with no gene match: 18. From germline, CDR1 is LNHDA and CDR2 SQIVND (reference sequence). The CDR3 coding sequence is TGTGCCAGTAGTATCACGACCGGACAGGGAATAGTCGGGCCTAATGAAAAACTGTTTTTT. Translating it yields CASSITTGQGIVGPNEKLFF.

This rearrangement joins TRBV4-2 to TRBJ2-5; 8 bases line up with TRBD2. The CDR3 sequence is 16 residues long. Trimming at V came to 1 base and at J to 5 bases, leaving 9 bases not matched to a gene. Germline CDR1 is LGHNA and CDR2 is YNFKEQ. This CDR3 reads CASSQVSSTSVETQYF. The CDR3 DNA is TGTGCCAGCAGCCAAGTTTCCTCGACTAGCGTGGAGACCCAGTACTTC.

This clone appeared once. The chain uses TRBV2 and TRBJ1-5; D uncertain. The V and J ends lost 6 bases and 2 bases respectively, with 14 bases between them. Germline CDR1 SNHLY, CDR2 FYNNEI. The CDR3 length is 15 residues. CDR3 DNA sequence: TGTGCCAGCAGATTGGAGGGCGGTGGCAATCAGCCCCAGCATTTT. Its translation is CASRLEGGGNQPQHF.

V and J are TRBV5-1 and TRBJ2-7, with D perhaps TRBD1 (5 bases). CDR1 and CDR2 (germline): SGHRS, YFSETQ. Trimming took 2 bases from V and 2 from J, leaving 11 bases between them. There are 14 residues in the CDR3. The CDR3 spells CASSLQALPYEQYF. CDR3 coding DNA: TGCGCCAGCAGCTTACAGGCTCTGCCCTACGAGCAGTACTTC.

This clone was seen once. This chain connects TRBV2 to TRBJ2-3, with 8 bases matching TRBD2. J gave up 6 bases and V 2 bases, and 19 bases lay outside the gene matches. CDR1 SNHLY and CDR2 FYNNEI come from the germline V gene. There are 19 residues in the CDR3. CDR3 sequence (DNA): TGTGCCAGCAGTGAAAAGGGAGGATGGGCGGGGGGCCCCGCGGATACGCAGTATTTT. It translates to CASSEKGGWAGGPADTQYF.

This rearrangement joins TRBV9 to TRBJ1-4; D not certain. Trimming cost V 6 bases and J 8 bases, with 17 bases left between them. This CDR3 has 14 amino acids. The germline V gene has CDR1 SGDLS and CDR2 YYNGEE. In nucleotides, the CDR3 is TGTGCCAGCACCCGAGGGAGGGAAGACGAAAAACTGTTTTTT. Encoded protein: CASTRGREDEKLFF.

This chain's CDR3 is CASSPRLGSGELFF. CDR3 DNA: TGCGCCAGCAGCCCCCGCCTAGGTTCCGGGGAGCTGTTTTTT. The V gene is TRBV5-1, the J gene TRBJ2-2; D is ambiguous. Trimming left V 4 bases short and J 6 bases short, with 13 bases between. CDR3 length equals 14 residues. CDR1 and CDR2 from the germline V gene are SGHRS and YFSETQ.

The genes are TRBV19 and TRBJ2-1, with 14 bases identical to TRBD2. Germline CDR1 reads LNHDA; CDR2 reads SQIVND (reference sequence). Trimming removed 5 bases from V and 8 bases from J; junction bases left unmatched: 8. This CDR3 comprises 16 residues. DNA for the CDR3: TGTGCCAGTAGTCCCTGGACTAGCGGGGGGACTTATGAGCAGTTCTTC. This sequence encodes CASSPWTSGGTYEQFF.

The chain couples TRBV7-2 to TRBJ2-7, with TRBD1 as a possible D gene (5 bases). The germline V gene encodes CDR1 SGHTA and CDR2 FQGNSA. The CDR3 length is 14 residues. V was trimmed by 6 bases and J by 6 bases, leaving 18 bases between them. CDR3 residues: CASSVVQGSSEQYF. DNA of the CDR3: TGTGCCAGCAGTGTAGTTCAGGGCAGCTCCGAGCAGTACTTC.

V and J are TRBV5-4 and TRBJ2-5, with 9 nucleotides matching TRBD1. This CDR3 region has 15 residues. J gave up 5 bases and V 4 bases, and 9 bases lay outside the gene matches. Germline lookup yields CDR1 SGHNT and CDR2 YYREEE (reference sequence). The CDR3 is CASSPGQGNGETQYF. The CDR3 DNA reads TGTGCCAGCAGCCCGGGACAGGGTAATGGGGAGACCCAGTACTTC.

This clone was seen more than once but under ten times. The CDR3 region has the DNA TGTGCCTGGAGTCACGTCGAGGTCACAGATACGCAGTATTTT. Residues: CAWSHVEVTDTQYF. This chain uses TRBV30 with TRBJ2-3, with D unclear. CDR3 length equals 14 residues. V lost 2 bases to trimming and J lost 2 bases, with 11 bases between them. The germline V gene encodes CDR1 GTSNPN and CDR2 SVGIG (reference sequence).

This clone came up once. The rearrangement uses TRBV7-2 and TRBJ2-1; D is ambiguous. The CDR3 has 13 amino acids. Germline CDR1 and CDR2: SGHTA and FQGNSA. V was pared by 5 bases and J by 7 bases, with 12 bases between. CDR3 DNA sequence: TGTGCCAGCAGCCCTCGGGCGGAGAATGAGCAGTTCTTC. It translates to CASSPRAENEQFF. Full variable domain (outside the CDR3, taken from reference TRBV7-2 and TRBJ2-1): GAGVSQSPSNKVTEKGKDVELRCDPISGHTALYWYRQSLGQGLEFLIYFQGNSAPDKSGLPSDRFSAERTGGSVSTLTIQRTQQEDSAVYLCASSPRAENEQFFGPGTRLTVL.

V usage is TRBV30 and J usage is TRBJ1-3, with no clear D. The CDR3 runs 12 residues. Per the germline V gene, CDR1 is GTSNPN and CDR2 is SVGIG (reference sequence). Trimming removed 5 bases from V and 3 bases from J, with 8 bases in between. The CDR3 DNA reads TGTGCCTGGCAGGAGGGTGGAAACACCATATATTTT. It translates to CAWQEGGNTIYF.

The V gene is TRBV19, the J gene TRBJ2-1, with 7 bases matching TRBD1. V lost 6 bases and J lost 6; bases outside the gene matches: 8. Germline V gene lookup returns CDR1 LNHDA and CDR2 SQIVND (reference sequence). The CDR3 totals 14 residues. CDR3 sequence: CASRSVGQTNEQFF. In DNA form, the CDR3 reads TGTGCCAGTAGGTCGGTGGGACAGACCAATGAGCAGTTCTTC.

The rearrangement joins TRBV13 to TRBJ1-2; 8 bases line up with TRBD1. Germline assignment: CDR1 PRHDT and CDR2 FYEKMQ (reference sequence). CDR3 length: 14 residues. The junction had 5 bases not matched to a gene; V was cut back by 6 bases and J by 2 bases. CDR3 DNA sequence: TGTGCCAGCAGTTACGGACAGGGAAACTATGGCTACACCTTC. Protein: CASSYGQGNYGYTF.

CDR3: CATGLGRVDEKLFF. For the CDR3, the DNA is TGTGCCACCGGGCTGGGCAGGGTGGATGAAAAACTGTTTTTT. This chain connects TRBV5-8 to TRBJ1-4, with D possibly being TRBD1 (5 bases). The V end was cut by 9 bases, the J end by 6 bases, with 18 bases between. Germline CDR1 SGHTS, CDR2 YDEGEE. This CDR3 spans 14 amino acids.

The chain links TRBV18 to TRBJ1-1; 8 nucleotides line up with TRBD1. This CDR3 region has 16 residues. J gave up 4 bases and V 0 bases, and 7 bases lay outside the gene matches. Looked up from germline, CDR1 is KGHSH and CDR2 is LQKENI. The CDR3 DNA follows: TGTGCCAGCTCACCACCAAGTACAGGGGGATCCACTGAAGCTTTCTTT. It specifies CASSPPSTGGSTEAFF.

In DNA, the CDR3 is TGTGCCAGCACTCCGTTCCCGGCGGGCGGGGAGCTGTTTTTT. Its protein is CASTPFPAGGELFF. V gene TRBV6-5 combines with J gene TRBJ2-2; TRBD2 might be the D (5 bases). V was trimmed by 7 bases and J by 7 bases, leaving 16 bases between them. Per the germline V gene, CDR1 is MNHEY and CDR2 is SVGAGI. The CDR3 is 14 residues long.

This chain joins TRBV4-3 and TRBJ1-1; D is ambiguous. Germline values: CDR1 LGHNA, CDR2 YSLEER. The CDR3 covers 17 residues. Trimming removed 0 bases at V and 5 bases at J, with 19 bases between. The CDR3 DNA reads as TGCGCCAGCAGCCAAGACCCCCACATGGGATTTCGGACTGAAGCTTTCTTT. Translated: CASSQDPHMGFRTEAFF.

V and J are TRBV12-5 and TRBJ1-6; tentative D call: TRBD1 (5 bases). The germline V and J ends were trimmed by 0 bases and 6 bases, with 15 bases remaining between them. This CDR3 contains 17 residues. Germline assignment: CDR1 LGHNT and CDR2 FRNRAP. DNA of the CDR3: TGTGCTAGTGGTTTGGTAGGGACGGCCAGCGGTAATTCACCCCTCCACTTT. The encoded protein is CASGLVGTASGNSPLHF.

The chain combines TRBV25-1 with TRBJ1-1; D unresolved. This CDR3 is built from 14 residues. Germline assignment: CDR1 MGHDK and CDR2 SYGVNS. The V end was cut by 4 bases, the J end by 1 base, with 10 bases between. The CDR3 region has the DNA TGTGCCAGCAGTGGATGGACCGAGAACACTGAAGCTTTCTTT. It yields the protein CASSGWTENTEAFF. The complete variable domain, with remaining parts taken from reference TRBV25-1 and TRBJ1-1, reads EADIYQTPRYLVIGTGKKITLECSQTMGHDKMYWYQQDPGMELHLIHYSYGVNSTEKGDLSSESTVSRIRTEHFPLTLESARPSHTSQYLCASSGWTENTEAFFGQGTRLTVV.

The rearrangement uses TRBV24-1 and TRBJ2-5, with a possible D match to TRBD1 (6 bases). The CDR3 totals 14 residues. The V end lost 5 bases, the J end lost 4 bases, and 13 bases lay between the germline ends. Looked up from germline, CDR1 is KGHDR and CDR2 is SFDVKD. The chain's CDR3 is CATSGTDLRETQYF. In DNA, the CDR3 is TGTGCCACCAGTGGGACAGACCTACGAGAGACCCAGTACTTC.

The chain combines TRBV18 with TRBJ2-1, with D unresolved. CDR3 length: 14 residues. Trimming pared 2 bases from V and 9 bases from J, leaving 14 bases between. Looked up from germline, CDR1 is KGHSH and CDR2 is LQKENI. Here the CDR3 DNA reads TGTGCCAGCTCACCAAGTTTAAAGGCCATTGAGCAGTTCTTC. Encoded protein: CASSPSLKAIEQFF. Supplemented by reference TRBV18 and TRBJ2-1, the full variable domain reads NAGVMQNPRHLVRRRGQEARLRCSPMKGHSHVYWYRQLPEEGLKFMVYLQKENIIDESGMPKERFSAEFPKEGPSILRIQQVVRGDSAAYFCASSPSLKAIEQFFGPGTRLTVL.

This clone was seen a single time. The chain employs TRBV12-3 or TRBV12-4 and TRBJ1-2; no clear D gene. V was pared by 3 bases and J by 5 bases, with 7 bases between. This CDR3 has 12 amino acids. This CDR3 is CASSLRGYGYTF. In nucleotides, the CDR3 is TGTGCCAGCAGTTTGAGAGGGTATGGCTACACCTTC.